The TCR beta chain under discussion was sequenced for a study of blood T cells in healthy people across ages. Findings and caveats of the study: A strong correlation was seen between TCR beta diversity and naive T cell percentage.

Germline assignment: CDR1 SGHNT and CDR2 YENEEA. The CDR3 runs 14 residues. Trimming took 4 bases from V and 3 from J; bases not matched to a gene: 3. It was with a sample-barcoded 5' primer and a J-beta primer mix that a second PCR of roughly 7 to 12 cycles was run. Each CDR3 protein gets one entry after TCRdb re-called the 5' RACE reads with MiXCR. This table has about 1 million distinct CDR3 sequences, less than 25% appearing once. This clonotype has a handful of counts. Its antigen is unknown. These same records also appear under a second study, on T cells of mothers and their children. That paper notes: Related pairs of mothers and children showed slightly higher, non-significant overlap versus unrelated pairs.

V is TRBV11-3 and J is TRBJ2-1; 7 positions match TRBD2. Sequencing was carried out using blood. The sequence derives from a girl aged 2-10 years in good health. CDR3 in amino acids: CASSWGGDYNEQFF. In DNA, the CDR3 is TGTGCCAGCAGCTGGGGGGGGGACTACAATGAGCAGTTCTTC.